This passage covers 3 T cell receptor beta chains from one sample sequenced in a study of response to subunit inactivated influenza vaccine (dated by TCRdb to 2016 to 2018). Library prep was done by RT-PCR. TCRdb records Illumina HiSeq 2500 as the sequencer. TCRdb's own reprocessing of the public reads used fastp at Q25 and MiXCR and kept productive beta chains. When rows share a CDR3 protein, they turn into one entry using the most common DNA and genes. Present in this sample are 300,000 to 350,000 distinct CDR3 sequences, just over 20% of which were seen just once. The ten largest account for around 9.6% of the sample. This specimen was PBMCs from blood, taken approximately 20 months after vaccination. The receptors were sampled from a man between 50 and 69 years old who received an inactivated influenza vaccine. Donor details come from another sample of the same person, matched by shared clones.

The CDR3 is CAIRPGTGNQPQHF. DNA for the CDR3: TGTGCCATCAGGCCAGGGACAGGGAATCAGCCCCAGCATTTT. J is TRBJ1-5 and V is TRBV10-3, with TRBD1 identical over 9 bases. This CDR3 is built from 14 residues. CDR1 and CDR2 (germline): ENHRY, SYGVKD. The ends lost 6 bases at V and 4 bases at J; junction bases unmatched: 4.

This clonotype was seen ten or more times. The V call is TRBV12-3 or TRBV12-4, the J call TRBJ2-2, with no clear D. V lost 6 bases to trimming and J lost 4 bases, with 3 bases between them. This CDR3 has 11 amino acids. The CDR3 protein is CASRLTGELFF. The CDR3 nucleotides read TGTGCCAGCAGACTCACCGGGGAGCTGTTTTTT.

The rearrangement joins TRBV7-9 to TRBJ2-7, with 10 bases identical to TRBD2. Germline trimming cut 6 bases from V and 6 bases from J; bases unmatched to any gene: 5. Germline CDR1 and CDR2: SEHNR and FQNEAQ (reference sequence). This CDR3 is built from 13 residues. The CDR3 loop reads CASRAGTSVEQYF. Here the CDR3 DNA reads TGTGCCAGCAGGGCCGGGACTAGCGTCGAGCAGTACTTC.